This is a list of T cell receptor beta chains from one sample in a study of T cell responses to AZD1222 COVID-19 vaccine. Produced via immunoSEQ multiplex PCR; TCRdb's table is partial and in-frame only. The repertoire holds some 120,000 clones, about 89% seen once, with 5.4% in the top ten. This material consisted of peripheral blood, taken on day 0 of AZD1222 vaccination. These receptors all come from an adult in good health. The conserved cysteine and the conserved F or W are not part of the CDR3 here. The order of the fields is CDR3 protein, J gene, CDR3 length, V gene.

CDR3: ASSLALATGVTEAF; J: TRBJ1-1; length: 14; V: TRBV5-1
CDR3: ASSIGGPGELF; J: TRBJ2-2; length: 11; V: TRBV9
CDR3: ASKFGQGYSPLH; J: TRBJ1-6; length: 12; V: TRBV28
CDR3: ASSPRLAGDTGELF; J: TRBJ2-2; length: 14; V: TRBV7-9
CDR3: ASSPDRRGDNEQF; J: TRBJ2-1; length: 13; V: TRBV7-6
CDR3: ATRPGVEQY; J: TRBJ2-7; length: 9; V: TRBV2
CDR3: ASSVGAYKGSPLH; J: TRBJ1-6; length: 13; V: TRBV9
CDR3: AWADRVGGYT; J: TRBJ1-2; length: 10; V: TRBV30
CDR3: ASKWQGTGKFTLH; J: TRBJ1-6; length: 13; V: TRBV6-5
CDR3: ASLRGSSTDTQY; J: TRBJ2-3; length: 12; V: TRBV2
CDR3: AWGGAGNTIY; J: TRBJ1-3; length: 10; V: TRBV30
CDR3: ASSLSGDTEAF; J: TRBJ1-1; length: 11; V: TRBV11-3
CDR3: ASSIGATLDGYT; J: TRBJ1-2; length: 12; V: TRBV2
CDR3: ASSGTGDQPQH; J: TRBJ1-5; length: 11; V: TRBV6-5
CDR3: ASSQTGGHEKLF; J: TRBJ1-4; length: 12; V: TRBV18
CDR3: ASSQNSPRNNSPLH; J: TRBJ1-6; length: 14; V: TRBV7-3
CDR3: ASSENREPQH; J: TRBJ1-5; length: 10; V: TRBV6-1
CDR3: ASSPQGNTEAF; J: TRBJ1-1; length: 11; V: TRBV18